The sequence of this TCR beta chain was determined in a study of T cells after yellow fever vaccination (dated by TCRdb to between 2019 and 2020). About the study as a whole: The SMART-Seq v4 Ultra Low Input RNA kit was used to prepare libraries from fractions with low cell numbers. To follow T-cell clones before and after primary and booster YFV17D yellow fever vaccination, bulk TCR alpha and beta repertoires were sequenced over time. Two healthy male donors made up the cohort, one aged 18 to 30 years and the other aged 30 to 40 years. Bulk PBMC replicates and cell subsets were isolated from blood drawn at multiple timepoints before and after both primary and secondary immunization. What the authors observed across the whole study: Compared with the primary T-cell response, the secondary T-cell response was faster but weaker, reaching its peak on day 5 rather than on day 15. Because only a couple of donors were included in the study, the extent to which the findings can be generalized is limited. Because abundant contaminating clonotypes from the bulk population could be contained in FACS-sorted repertoires, computational filtering was required. Most clones expanded after primary vaccination were re-detected after the booster (approximately 95% of CD4 and around 86% of CD8), suggesting broad memory maintenance. A small fraction of clonotypes showed up in both the CD4 and CD8 compartments, probably as a result of convergent recombination.

The treatment or condition label of this sample denotes: live attenuated yellow fever vaccine strain. Two biological replicates of bulk PBMCs were collected at each blood-draw timepoint. A standard Ficoll-Paque protocol was used to isolate PBMCs from peripheral blood. RNA was extracted with TriZol from bulk PBMCs, CD4 and CD8 fractions, and dextramer-positive and dextramer-negative fractions. The sequencer was an Illumina NovaSeq 6000. Synthesis of TCR cDNA relied on 5'RACE template switching, a step that introduced a universal primer site along with unique molecular identifiers. cDNA synthesis was primed from both the TCR alpha and TCR beta constant segments. Library amplification used two PCR steps, and the second PCR step added sample barcodes and sequencing adapters. Sequencing of the libraries was done on either Illumina HiSeq 2500 (2x100 bp) or NovaSeq (2x150 bp). The study's own analysis went as follows. MIGEC was used to demultiplex reads and collapse the reads into UMI consensus sequences, and MiXCR was used for V(D)J alignment. Vaccine-responding clonotypes were defined with edgeR using replicate PBMC samples, requiring FDR below 0.01 and a log2 fold change above 5 up to day 15. Each bulk clonotype was labeled CD4 or CD8 based on which sequenced repertoire, CD4 or CD8, contained the clonotype at higher abundance. The public reads were run again by TCRdb, first through fastp at Q25 and then through MiXCR, and only productive beta chains were kept. Entries are consolidated by CDR3 protein sequence, retaining the most common genes and DNA. The V and J calls reflect TCRdb's pipeline rather than the authors' work. The sample table lists 250,000 to 350,000 distinct CDR3 sequences, 3.5% to 4.5% of them with a count of one. The top ten clonotypes cover roughly a fifth of the sample.

V and J are truncated by 4 bases and 2 bases respectively, leaving an intervening sequence of 18 bases. There are 16 amino acids in the CDR3, from cysteine to phenylalanine inclusive. Solely the CDR3 DNA is kept, with 48 bases framed from the first base. Sequences SGHRS (CDR1) and YFSETQ (CDR2) are obtained from the germline V gene. The sample holds many counts of this clonotype. Its antigen has not been determined. Per-nucleotide qualities are absent, and no much larger clonotype sits a single base away. Here the chain combines TRBV5-1 and TRBJ2-5, with the D gene not clear enough to name. Sequencing used PBMCs, obtained 15 days after the yellow fever booster vaccination. This TCR was recovered from a man aged 18-30 years who received the YFV17D yellow fever vaccine. In nucleotide form, the sequence is TGCGCCAGCAGCCTTCAACCCACCGGCCTACAAGAGACCCAGTACTTC. Its protein is CASSLQPTGLQETQYF.